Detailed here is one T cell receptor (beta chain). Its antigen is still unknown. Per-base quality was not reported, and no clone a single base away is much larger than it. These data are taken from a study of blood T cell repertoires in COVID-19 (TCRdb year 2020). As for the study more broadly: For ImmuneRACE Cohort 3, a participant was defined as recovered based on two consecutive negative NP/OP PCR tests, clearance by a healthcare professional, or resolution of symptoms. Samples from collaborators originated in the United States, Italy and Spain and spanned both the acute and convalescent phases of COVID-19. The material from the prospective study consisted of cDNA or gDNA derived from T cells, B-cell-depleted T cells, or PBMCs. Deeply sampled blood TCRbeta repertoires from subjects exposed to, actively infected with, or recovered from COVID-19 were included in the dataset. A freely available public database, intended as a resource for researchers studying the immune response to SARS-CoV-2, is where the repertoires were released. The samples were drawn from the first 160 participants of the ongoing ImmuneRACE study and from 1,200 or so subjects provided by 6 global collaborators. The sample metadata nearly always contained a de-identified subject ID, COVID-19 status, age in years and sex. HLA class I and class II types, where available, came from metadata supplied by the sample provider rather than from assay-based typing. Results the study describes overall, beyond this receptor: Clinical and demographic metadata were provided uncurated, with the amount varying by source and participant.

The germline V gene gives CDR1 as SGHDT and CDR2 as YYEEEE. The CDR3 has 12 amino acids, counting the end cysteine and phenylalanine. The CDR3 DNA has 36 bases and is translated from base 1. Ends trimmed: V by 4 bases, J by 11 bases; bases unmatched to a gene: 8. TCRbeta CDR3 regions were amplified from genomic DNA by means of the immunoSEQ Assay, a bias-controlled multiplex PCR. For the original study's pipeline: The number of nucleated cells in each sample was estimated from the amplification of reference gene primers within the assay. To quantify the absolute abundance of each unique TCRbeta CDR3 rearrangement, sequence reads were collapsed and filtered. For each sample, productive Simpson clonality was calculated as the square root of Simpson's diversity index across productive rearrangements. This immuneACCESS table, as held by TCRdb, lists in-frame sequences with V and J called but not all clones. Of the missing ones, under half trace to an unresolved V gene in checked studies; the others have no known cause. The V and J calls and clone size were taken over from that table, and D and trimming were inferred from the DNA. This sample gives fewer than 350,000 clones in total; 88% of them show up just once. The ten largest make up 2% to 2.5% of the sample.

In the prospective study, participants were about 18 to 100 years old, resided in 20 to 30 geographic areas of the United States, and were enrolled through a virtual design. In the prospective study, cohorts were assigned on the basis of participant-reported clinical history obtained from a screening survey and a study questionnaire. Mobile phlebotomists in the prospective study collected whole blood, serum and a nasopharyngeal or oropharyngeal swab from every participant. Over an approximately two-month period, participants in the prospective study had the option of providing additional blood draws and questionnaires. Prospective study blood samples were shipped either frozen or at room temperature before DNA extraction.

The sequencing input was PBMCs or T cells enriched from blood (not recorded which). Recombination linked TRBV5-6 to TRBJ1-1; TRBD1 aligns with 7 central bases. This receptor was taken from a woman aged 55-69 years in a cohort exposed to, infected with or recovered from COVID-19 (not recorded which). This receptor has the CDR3 CASSLDRVFAFF. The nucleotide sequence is TGTGCCAGCAGCCTAGACAGGGTTTTTGCTTTCTTT.